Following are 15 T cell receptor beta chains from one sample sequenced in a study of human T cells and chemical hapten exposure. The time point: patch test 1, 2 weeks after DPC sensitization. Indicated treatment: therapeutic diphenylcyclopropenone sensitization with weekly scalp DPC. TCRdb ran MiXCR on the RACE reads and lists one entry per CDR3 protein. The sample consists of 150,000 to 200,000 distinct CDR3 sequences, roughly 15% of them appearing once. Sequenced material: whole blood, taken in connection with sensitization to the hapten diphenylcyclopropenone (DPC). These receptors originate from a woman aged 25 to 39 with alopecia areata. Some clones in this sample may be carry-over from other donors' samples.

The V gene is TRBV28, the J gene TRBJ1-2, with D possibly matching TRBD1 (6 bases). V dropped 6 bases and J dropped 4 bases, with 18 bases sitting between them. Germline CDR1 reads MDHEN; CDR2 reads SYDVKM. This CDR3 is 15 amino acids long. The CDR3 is CASRTGQGTIYGYTF. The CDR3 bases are TGTGCCAGCAGGACGGGACAAGGGACAATCTATGGCTACACCTTC.

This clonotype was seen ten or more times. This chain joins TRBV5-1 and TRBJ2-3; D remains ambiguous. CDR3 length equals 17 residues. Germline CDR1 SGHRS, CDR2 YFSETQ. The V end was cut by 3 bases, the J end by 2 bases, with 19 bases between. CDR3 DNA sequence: TGCGCCAGCAGCTACTACGACTCCCCAGCACTCACAGATACGCAGTATTTT. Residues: CASSYYDSPALTDTQYF.

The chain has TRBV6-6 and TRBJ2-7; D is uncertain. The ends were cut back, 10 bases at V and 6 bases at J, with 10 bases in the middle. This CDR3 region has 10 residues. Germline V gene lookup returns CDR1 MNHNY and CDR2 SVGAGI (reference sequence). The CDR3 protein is CATFNFEQYF. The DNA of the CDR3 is TGTGCCACCTTTAATTTCGAGCAGTACTTC.

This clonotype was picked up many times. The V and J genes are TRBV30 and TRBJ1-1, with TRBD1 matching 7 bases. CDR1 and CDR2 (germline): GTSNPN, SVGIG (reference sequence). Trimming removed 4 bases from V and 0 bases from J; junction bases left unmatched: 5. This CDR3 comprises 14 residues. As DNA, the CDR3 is TGTGCCTGGACATCGCAGGGGGTGAACACTGAAGCTTTCTTT. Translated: CAWTSQGVNTEAFF.

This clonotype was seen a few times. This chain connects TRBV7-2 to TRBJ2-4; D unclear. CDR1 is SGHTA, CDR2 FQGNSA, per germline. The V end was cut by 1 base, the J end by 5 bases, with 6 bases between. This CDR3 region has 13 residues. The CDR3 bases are TGTGCCAGCAGCTTAGGTCTAGAAAACATTCAGTACTTC. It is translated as CASSLGLENIQYF.

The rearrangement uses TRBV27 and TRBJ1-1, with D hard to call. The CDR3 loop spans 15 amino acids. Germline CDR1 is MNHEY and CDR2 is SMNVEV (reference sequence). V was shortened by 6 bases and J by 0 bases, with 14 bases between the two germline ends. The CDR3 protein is CASSSGVAMNTEAFF. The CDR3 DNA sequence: TGTGCCAGCAGCTCTGGGGTGGCTATGAACACTGAAGCTTTCTTT.

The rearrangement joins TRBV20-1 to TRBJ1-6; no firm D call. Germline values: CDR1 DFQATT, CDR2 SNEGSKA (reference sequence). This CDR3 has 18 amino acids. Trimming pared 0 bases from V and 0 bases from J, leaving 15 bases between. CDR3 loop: CSARDIAAPSSYNSPLHF. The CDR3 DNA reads TGCAGTGCTAGAGATATAGCAGCACCGAGCTCCTATAATTCACCCCTCCACTTT.

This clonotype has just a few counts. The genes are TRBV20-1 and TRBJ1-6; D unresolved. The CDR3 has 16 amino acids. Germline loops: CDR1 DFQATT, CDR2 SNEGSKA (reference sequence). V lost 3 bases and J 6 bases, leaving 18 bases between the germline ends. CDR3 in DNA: TGCAGTGCTAGCCTTACTACCGGCGGACCTAATTCACCCCTCCACTTT. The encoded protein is CSASLTTGGPNSPLHF.

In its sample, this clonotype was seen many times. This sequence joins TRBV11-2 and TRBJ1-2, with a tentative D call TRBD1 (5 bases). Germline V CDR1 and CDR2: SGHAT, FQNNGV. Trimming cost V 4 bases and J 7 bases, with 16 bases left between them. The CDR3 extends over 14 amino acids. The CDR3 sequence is CASSWVGTGAGYTF. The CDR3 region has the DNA TGTGCCAGCAGCTGGGTAGGGACGGGCGCTGGCTACACCTTC.

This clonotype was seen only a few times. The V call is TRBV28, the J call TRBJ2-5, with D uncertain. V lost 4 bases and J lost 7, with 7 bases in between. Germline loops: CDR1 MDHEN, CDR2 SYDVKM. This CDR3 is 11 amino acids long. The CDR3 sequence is CASSYSRTQYF. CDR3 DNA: TGTGCCAGCAGTTATTCGCGGACCCAGTACTTC. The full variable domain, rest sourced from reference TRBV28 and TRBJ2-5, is DVKVTQSSRYLVKRTGEKVFLECVQDMDHENMFWYRQDPGLGLRLIYFSYDVKMKEKGDIPEGYSVSREKKERFSLILESASTNQTSMYLCASSYSRTQYFGPGTRLLVL.

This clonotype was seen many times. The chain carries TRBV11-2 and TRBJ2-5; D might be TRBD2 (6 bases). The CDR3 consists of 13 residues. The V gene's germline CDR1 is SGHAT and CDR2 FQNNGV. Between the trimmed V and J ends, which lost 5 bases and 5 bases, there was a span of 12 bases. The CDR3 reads CASSGTLGETQYF. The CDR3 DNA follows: TGTGCCAGCAGCGGGACTCTCGGGGAGACCCAGTACTTC.

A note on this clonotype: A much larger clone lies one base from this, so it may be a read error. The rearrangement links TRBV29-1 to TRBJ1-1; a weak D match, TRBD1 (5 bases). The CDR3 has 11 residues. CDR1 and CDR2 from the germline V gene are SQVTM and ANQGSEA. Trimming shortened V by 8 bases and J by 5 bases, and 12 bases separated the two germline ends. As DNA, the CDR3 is TGCAGCCACCTAGGGGCGACTGAAGCTTTCTTT. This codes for CSHLGATEAFF.

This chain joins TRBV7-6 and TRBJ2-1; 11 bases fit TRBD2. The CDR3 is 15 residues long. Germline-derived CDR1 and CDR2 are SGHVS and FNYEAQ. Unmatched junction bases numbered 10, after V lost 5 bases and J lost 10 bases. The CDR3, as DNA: TGTGCCAGCAGCCAAAGGGTTAGCGGGAGGGCCGAGCAGTTCTTC. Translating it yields CASSQRVSGRAEQFF.

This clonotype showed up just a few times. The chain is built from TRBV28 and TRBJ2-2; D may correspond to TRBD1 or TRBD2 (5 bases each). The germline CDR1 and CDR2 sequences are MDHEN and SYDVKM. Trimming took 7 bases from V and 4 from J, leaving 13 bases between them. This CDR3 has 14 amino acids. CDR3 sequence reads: CASTVLGVTGELFF. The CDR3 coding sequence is TGTGCCAGCACCGTATTGGGGGTCACCGGGGAGCTGTTTTTT.

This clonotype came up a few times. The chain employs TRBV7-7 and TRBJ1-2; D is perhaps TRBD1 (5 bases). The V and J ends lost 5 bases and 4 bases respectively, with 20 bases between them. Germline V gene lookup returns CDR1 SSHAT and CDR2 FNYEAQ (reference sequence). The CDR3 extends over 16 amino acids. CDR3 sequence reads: CASSPQYLTDPYGYTF. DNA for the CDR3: TGTGCCAGCAGCCCACAATACTTGACAGACCCCTATGGCTACACCTTC.